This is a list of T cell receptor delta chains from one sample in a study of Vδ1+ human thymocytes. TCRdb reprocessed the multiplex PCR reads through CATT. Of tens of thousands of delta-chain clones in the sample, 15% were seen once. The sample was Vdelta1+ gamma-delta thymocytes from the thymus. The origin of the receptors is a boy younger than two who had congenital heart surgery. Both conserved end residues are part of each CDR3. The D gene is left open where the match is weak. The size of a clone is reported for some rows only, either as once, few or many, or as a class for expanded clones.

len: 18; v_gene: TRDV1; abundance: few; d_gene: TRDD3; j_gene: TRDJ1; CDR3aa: CALGDLFPLDWGVGTLIF
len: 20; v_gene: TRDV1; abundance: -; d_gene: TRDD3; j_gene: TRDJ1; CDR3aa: CALGEMMGQLGAKHTDKLIF
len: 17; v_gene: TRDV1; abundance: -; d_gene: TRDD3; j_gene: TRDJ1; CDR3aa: CALGRLAGGFYTDKLIF
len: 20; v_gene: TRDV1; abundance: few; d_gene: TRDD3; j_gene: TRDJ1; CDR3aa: CALGERCTGGYGRNTDKLIF
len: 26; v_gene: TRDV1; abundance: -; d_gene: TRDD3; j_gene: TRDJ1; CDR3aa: CALGESRFPVSGGIRNVGPYTDKLIF
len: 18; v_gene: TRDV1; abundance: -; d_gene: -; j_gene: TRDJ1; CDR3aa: CALGVPTSANGVTDKLIF
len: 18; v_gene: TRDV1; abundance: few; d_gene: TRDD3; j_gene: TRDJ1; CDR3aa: CALGELYEVWGISDKLIF
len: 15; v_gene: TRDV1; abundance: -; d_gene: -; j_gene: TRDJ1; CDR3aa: CALGVGLQDTDKLIF
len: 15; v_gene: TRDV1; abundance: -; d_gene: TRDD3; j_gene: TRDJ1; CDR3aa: CALGERRGIPYKLIF
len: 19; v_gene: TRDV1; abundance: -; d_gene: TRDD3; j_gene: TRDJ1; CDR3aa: CALGEWRGYPSRCIDKLIF
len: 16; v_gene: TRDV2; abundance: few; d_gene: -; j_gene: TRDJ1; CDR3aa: CACDTARMQQTDKLIF
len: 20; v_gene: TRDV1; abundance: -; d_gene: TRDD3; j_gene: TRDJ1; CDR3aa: CALCVHPTWGWGINTDKLIF
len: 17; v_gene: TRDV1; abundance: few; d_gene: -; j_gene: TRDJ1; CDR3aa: CALGVLVPPPYTDKLIF
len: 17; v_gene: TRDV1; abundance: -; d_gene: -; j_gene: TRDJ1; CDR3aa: CALGKGTTAWRISKLIF
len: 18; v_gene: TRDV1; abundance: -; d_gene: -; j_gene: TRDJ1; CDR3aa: CALGRVRGLLGYTDKLIF
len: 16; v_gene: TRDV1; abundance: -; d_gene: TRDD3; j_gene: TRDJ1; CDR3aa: CALLNTGGYLPDKLIF
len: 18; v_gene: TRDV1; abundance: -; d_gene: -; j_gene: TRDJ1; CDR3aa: CALGEGASPIWYTDKLTF
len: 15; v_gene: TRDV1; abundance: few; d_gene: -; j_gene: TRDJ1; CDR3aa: CALGAYGPNTDKLIF
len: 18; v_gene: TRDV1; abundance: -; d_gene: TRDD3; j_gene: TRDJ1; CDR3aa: CALGINTGGPYLDDKLIF
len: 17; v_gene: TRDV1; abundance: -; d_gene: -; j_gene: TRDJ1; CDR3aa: CALGEPQSLRACDKLIF
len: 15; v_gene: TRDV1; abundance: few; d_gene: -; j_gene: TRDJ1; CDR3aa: CALGELGVLANKLIF
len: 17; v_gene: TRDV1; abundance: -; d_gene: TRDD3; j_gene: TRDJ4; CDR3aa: CALGAVWGSYNARPLIF
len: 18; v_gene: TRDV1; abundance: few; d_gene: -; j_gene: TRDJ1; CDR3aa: CALGELFPGALGALKLIF
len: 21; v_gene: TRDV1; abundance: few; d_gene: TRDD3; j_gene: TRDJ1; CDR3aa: CALGEVLPTRLGDVEADKLIF